This is a list of T cell receptor beta chains from one sample in a study of control samples from healthy donors and cancer patients. This table comes from immunoSEQ multiplex PCR, and its TCRdb copy is limited to in-frame clones, with some not included. The sample carries about 180,000 clones, more than 85% recorded once. The sequencing input was blood. The source is a woman aged 40 to 50 in good health. Each CDR3 is given with its conserved first and last residue. Fields, in order: D gene, V gene, clone size, J gene, CDR3 protein, CDR3 DNA. D genes are given only for firm matches. Not all rows give a size; the values are once, few, many and, for expanded clones, a class.

d_call: TRBD1
v_call: TRBV14
clone_size: .
j_call: TRBJ1-2
cdr3_aa: CASSQPGGTYGYTF
cdr3_nt: TGTGCCAGCAGCCAACCAGGGGGAACTTATGGCTACACCTTC

d_call: TRBD1
v_call: TRBV10-2
clone_size: .
j_call: TRBJ2-7
cdr3_aa: CASRPGQGTYEQYF
cdr3_nt: TGCGCCAGCAGGCCGGGACAGGGGACCTACGAGCAGTACTTC

d_call: .
v_call: TRBV4-1
clone_size: once
j_call: TRBJ1-2
cdr3_aa: CASSQGQALDYGYTF
cdr3_nt: TGCGCCAGCAGCCAAGGACAAGCCTTGGACTATGGCTACACCTTC

d_call: .
v_call: TRBV19
clone_size: .
j_call: TRBJ2-3
cdr3_aa: CASLSRGDTDTQYF
cdr3_nt: TGTGCCAGCCTCTCGCGGGGAGACACAGATACGCAGTATTTT

d_call: .
v_call: TRBV4-2
clone_size: .
j_call: TRBJ2-1
cdr3_aa: CASSQGGGALTFKQFF
cdr3_nt: TGTGCCAGCAGCCAAGGAGGGGGGGCCTTGACCTTCAAGCAGTTCTTC

d_call: TRBD2
v_call: TRBV7-2
clone_size: .
j_call: TRBJ2-1
cdr3_aa: CASSLMVAGDEQFF
cdr3_nt: TGTGCCAGCAGCTTAATGGTAGCGGGGGATGAGCAGTTCTTC

d_call: .
v_call: TRBV5-4
clone_size: .
j_call: TRBJ1-2
cdr3_aa: CASSLGSGVNYGYTF
cdr3_nt: TGTGCCAGCAGCTTGGGTTCAGGGGTTAACTATGGCTACACCTTC

d_call: .
v_call: TRBV7-2
clone_size: .
j_call: TRBJ2-3
cdr3_aa: CASSSGTYRTTDTQYF
cdr3_nt: TGTGCCAGCAGCTCAGGTACCTACAGGACCACAGATACGCAGTATTTT

d_call: TRBD1
v_call: TRBV19
clone_size: few
j_call: TRBJ2-2
cdr3_aa: CASSTRGPNTGELFF
cdr3_nt: TGTGCCAGTAGCACCAGGGGGCCGAACACCGGGGAGCTGTTTTTT

d_call: .
v_call: TRBV23-1
clone_size: once
j_call: TRBJ2-5
cdr3_aa: CASSQPPFRERETQYF
cdr3_nt: TGCGCCAGCAGTCAACCCCCATTCAGGGAGAGAGAGACCCAGTACTTC

d_call: TRBD2
v_call: TRBV7-3
clone_size: .
j_call: TRBJ2-2
cdr3_aa: CASSAYTGGTGELFF
cdr3_nt: TGTGCCAGCAGCGCCTATACGGGGGGCACCGGGGAGCTGTTTTTT

d_call: .
v_call: TRBV21-1
clone_size: .
j_call: TRBJ1-1
cdr3_aa: CASSTSRDRFEAFF
cdr3_nt: TGTGCCAGCAGCACGTCCCGGGACCGTTTTGAAGCTTTCTTT

d_call: .
v_call: TRBV5-1
clone_size: .
j_call: TRBJ1-5
cdr3_aa: CASSLDGGSYQPQHF
cdr3_nt: TGCGCCAGCAGCTTGGACGGGGGGAGTTATCAGCCCCAGCATTTT

d_call: TRBD1
v_call: TRBV9
clone_size: .
j_call: TRBJ1-6
cdr3_aa: CASSAGQNGVPLHF
cdr3_nt: TGTGCCAGCAGCGCGGGACAGAACGGGGTACCCCTCCACTTT

d_call: TRBD1
v_call: TRBV7-2
clone_size: .
j_call: TRBJ2-7
cdr3_aa: CASRERTGGLYEQYF
cdr3_nt: TGTGCCAGCAGAGAACGGACAGGGGGTTTGTACGAGCAGTACTTC

d_call: TRBD1
v_call: TRBV6-5
clone_size: .
j_call: TRBJ2-1
cdr3_aa: CASSYGTGSYNEQFF
cdr3_nt: TGTGCCAGCAGTTATGGGACAGGGTCCTACAATGAGCAGTTCTTC

d_call: .
v_call: TRBV19
clone_size: once
j_call: TRBJ1-1
cdr3_aa: CASSIVRDVGRTEAFF
cdr3_nt: TGTGCCAGTAGTATAGTGAGGGATGTGGGGAGGACTGAAGCTTTCTTT

d_call: TRBD1
v_call: TRBV2
clone_size: .
j_call: TRBJ1-1
cdr3_aa: CASGRDRGTEAFF
cdr3_nt: TGTGCCAGCGGCCGGGACAGGGGCACTGAAGCTTTCTTT

d_call: TRBD2
v_call: TRBV2
clone_size: .
j_call: TRBJ2-3
cdr3_aa: CASSLGLAGEQSDLDTQYF
cdr3_nt: TGTGCCAGCAGTCTAGGACTAGCGGGGGAGCAATCCGATCTGGATACGCAGTATTTT

d_call: TRBD2
v_call: TRBV6-5
clone_size: .
j_call: TRBJ2-1
cdr3_aa: CASSFSGGAINEQFF
cdr3_nt: TGTGCCAGCAGTTTTAGCGGGGGGGCCATTAATGAGCAGTTCTTC

d_call: .
v_call: TRBV5-1
clone_size: once
j_call: TRBJ2-3
cdr3_aa: CASSLVAGSTDTQYF
cdr3_nt: TGCGCCAGCAGCTTGGTAGCAGGGAGCACAGATACGCAGTATTTT

d_call: .
v_call: TRBV15
clone_size: .
j_call: TRBJ1-5
cdr3_aa: CATSRVGNQPQHF
cdr3_nt: TGTGCCACCAGCAGAGTGGGGAATCAGCCCCAGCATTTT

d_call: TRBD2
v_call: TRBV19
clone_size: .
j_call: TRBJ2-2
cdr3_aa: CASSIRFRASGGQNTGELFF
cdr3_nt: TGTGCCAGTAGTATAAGGTTTCGGGCTAGCGGGGGCCAGAACACCGGGGAGCTGTTTTTT

d_call: .
v_call: TRBV19
clone_size: .
j_call: TRBJ1-5
cdr3_aa: CASRRNGGNQPQHF
cdr3_nt: TGTGCCAGTAGGAGAAACGGGGGGAATCAGCCCCAGCATTTT

d_call: .
v_call: TRBV7-9
clone_size: .
j_call: TRBJ1-1
cdr3_aa: CASSFEENTEAFF
cdr3_nt: TGTGCCAGCAGCTTCGAGGAGAACACTGAAGCTTTCTTT

d_call: .
v_call: TRBV27
clone_size: .
j_call: TRBJ1-1
cdr3_aa: CASSLSDLSWSTEAFF
cdr3_nt: TGTGCCAGCAGTTTATCGGACTTATCGTGGAGCACTGAAGCTTTCTTT

d_call: .
v_call: TRBV5-1
clone_size: .
j_call: TRBJ1-1
cdr3_aa: CASSLVAGNTEAFF
cdr3_nt: TGCGCCAGCAGCTTGGTGGCAGGGAACACTGAAGCTTTCTTT

d_call: TRBD2
v_call: TRBV2
clone_size: .
j_call: TRBJ2-4
cdr3_aa: CASSGLANENIQYF
cdr3_nt: TGTGCCAGCAGTGGACTAGCCAACGAAAACATTCAGTACTTC

d_call: .
v_call: TRBV2
clone_size: .
j_call: TRBJ2-5
cdr3_aa: CASSLRGDSRQETQYF
cdr3_nt: TGTGCCAGCAGCTTAAGGGGGGACTCCAGACAAGAGACCCAGTACTTC

d_call: .
v_call: TRBV18
clone_size: .
j_call: TRBJ1-5
cdr3_aa: CASSSKETNQPQHF
cdr3_nt: TGTGCCAGCTCATCTAAGGAAACCAATCAGCCCCAGCATTTT

d_call: .
v_call: TRBV5-1
clone_size: .
j_call: TRBJ2-3
cdr3_aa: CASSSDGNTDTQYF
cdr3_nt: TGCGCCAGCAGCTCGGATGGGAACACAGATACGCAGTATTTT

d_call: .
v_call: TRBV3-1/TRBV3-2
clone_size: .
j_call: TRBJ1-2
cdr3_aa: CASSPGRTTAQYGYTF
cdr3_nt: TGTGCCAGCAGCCCAGGCAGAACGACAGCCCAGTATGGCTACACCTTC

d_call: .
v_call: TRBV13
clone_size: .
j_call: TRBJ1-3
cdr3_aa: CASSLEGFSPFPSGNTIYF
cdr3_nt: TGTGCCAGCAGTTTAGAAGGGTTCAGTCCGTTTCCCTCTGGAAACACCATATATTTT

d_call: .
v_call: TRBV5-4
clone_size: .
j_call: TRBJ1-5
cdr3_aa: CASSWDPGEPQHF
cdr3_nt: TGTGCCAGCAGCTGGGACCCGGGGGAGCCCCAGCATTTT

d_call: .
v_call: TRBV7-9
clone_size: .
j_call: TRBJ2-1
cdr3_aa: CASSRLRLNEQFF
cdr3_nt: TGTGCCAGCAGCCGACTCCGTTTGAATGAGCAGTTCTTC

d_call: TRBD2
v_call: TRBV3-1/TRBV3-2
clone_size: .
j_call: TRBJ2-5
cdr3_aa: CASSHFASGGSLTQYF
cdr3_nt: TGTGCCAGCAGCCACTTCGCTAGCGGGGGGTCCTTAACCCAGTACTTC

d_call: .
v_call: TRBV25-1
clone_size: .
j_call: TRBJ2-3
cdr3_aa: CASSEYEGDTQYF
cdr3_nt: TGTGCCAGCAGTGAATACGAGGGGGATACGCAGTATTTT

d_call: TRBD1
v_call: TRBV5-1
clone_size: .
j_call: TRBJ1-1
cdr3_aa: CASSWDQGAGTEAFF
cdr3_nt: TGCGCCAGCAGCTGGGATCAGGGGGCAGGGACTGAAGCTTTCTTT

d_call: TRBD2
v_call: TRBV6-2/TRBV6-3
clone_size: .
j_call: TRBJ2-3
cdr3_aa: CASSTLSGGARADTQYF
cdr3_nt: TGTGCCAGCAGTACCCTTAGCGGGGGGGCCAGGGCAGATACGCAGTATTTT

d_call: .
v_call: TRBV28
clone_size: .
j_call: TRBJ1-2
cdr3_aa: CASSFGPLYGYTF
cdr3_nt: TGTGCCAGCAGTTTCGGGCCTCTCTATGGCTACACCTTC

d_call: TRBD1
v_call: TRBV11-2
clone_size: .
j_call: TRBJ1-1
cdr3_aa: CASSPWDRGQNTEAFF
cdr3_nt: TGTGCCAGCAGCCCCTGGGACAGGGGGCAGAACACTGAAGCTTTCTTT

d_call: TRBD1
v_call: TRBV12-5
clone_size: .
j_call: TRBJ2-7
cdr3_aa: CVSGTGGLEQYF
cdr3_nt: TGTGTTTCCGGGACAGGGGGCCTCGAGCAGTACTTC